One sample yielded the 13 T cell receptor beta chains listed below, sequenced in a study of T-cell reconstitution after alpha-beta-depleted transplantation in children. Unique molecular identifiers were built into the TCRbeta library. TCRdb itself ran the PCR reads through MiXCR, one entry per CDR3 protein. The sample shows approximately 800,000 distinct CDR3 sequences, roughly 15% of them seen only once. The source was PBMCs, mostly from graft donor cells, collected 360 days after TCRalphabeta/CD19-depleted stem cell transplant. The receptors were gathered from a male patient younger than 18 who had a stem cell transplant for acute lymphoblastic leukemia, so the T cells may come from the graft donor.

This clonotype was counted ten times or more. The V call is TRBV3-1, the J call TRBJ2-7; 7 bases agree with TRBD1. CDR3 length: 17 amino acids. V lost 3 bases to trimming and J lost 0 bases; unmatched junction nucleotides: 11. Germline CDR1 reads LGHDT; CDR2 reads YNNKEL (reference sequence). This CDR3 reads CASSHAYRTGNSYEQYF. The DNA of the CDR3 is TGTGCCAGCAGCCACGCCTACCGGACAGGTAACTCCTACGAGCAGTACTTC.

This clonotype has only a few counts. This chain uses TRBV5-5 with TRBJ2-1; the D is unclear. CDR3 length: 16 amino acids. Germline assignment: CDR1 SGHKS and CDR2 YYEKEE (reference sequence). Trimming removed 0 bases from V and 4 bases from J, with 14 bases in between. The CDR3 DNA sequence: TGTGCCAGCAGCTTGGTTCCCCCAGTCGTATACAATGAGCAGTTCTTC. The encoded protein is CASSLVPPVVYNEQFF.

In this sample, this clonotype turned up a few times. The rearrangement joins TRBV29-1 to TRBJ2-7; D not certain. This CDR3 has 13 amino acids. Trimming took off 4 bases at V and 1 base at J, with 11 bases between the two ends. Germline-derived CDR1 and CDR2 are SQVTM and ANQGSEA. The CDR3 here is CSVVAELSYEQYF. The CDR3 region has the DNA TGCAGCGTTGTGGCAGAACTTTCCTACGAGCAGTACTTC.

The rearrangement joins TRBV5-1 to TRBJ1-1, with a weak D call TRBD1 (6 bases). Germline values: CDR1 SGHRS, CDR2 YFSETQ. V gave up 6 bases and J gave up 6 bases, with 15 bases separating them. This CDR3 contains 13 residues. The CDR3, as DNA: TGCGCCAGCACCAATCTACAGGGCTCTGAAGCTTTCTTT. Translating it yields CASTNLQGSEAFF. The complete variable domain, with remaining parts taken from reference TRBV5-1 and TRBJ1-1, reads KAGVTQTPRYLIKTRGQQVTLSCSPISGHRSVSWYQQTPGQGLQFLFEYFSETQRNKGNFPGRFSGRQFSNSRSEMNVSTLELGDSALYLCASTNLQGSEAFFGQGTRLTVV.

In this sample, this clonotype turned up a few times. The chain joins TRBV5-1 to TRBJ2-4, with TRBD2 identical over 10 bases. The J segment lost 1 base and the V segment lost 0 bases, leaving 19 bases of the junction unmatched. The CDR3 sequence is 22 residues long. From germline, CDR1 is SGHRS and CDR2 YFSETQ. For the CDR3, the DNA is TGCGCCAGCAGCTTGGCAGATCAAGGACTAGCGGATAAAACTTGGGCCAAAAACATTCAGTACTTC. Amino acid sequence: CASSLADQGLADKTWAKNIQYF.

This clonotype has only a few counts. The V call is TRBV4-1, the J call TRBJ2-3; 10 bases are a match to TRBD1. The germline gives CDR1 MGHRA, CDR2 YSYEKL. The length of the CDR3 is 16 residues. With 3 bases clipped from V and 0 bases from J, the junction kept 3 bases outside the gene matches. CDR3 residues: CASSQRQGASTDTQYF. CDR3 sequence (DNA): TGCGCCAGCAGCCAGAGACAGGGGGCTAGCACAGATACGCAGTATTTT.

The rearrangement links TRBV20-1 to TRBJ2-7; D is uncertain. Trimming removed 1 base at V and 3 bases at J, with 13 bases between. The CDR3 loop spans 14 amino acids. Per the germline V gene, CDR1 is DFQATT and CDR2 is SNEGSKA (reference sequence). The CDR3 sequence is CSARVSATYYEQYF. CDR3 in DNA: TGCAGTGCTAGAGTTTCGGCTACCTACTACGAGCAGTACTTC.

This clonotype appeared a few times. The chain is built from TRBV24-1 and TRBJ2-1; TRBD2 agrees at 7 bases. Trimming removed 4 bases from V and 5 bases from J; junction bases left unmatched: 10. The CDR3 covers 16 residues. Germline lookup yields CDR1 KGHDR and CDR2 SFDVKD. DNA for the CDR3: TGTGCCACCAGTGACCTCCTAGCGGTAGGGCACAATGAGCAGTTCTTC. Protein product: CATSDLLAVGHNEQFF.

The CDR3 region has the DNA TGCGCCAGCAGGGGTACAGGGGGCTCCTACAATGAGCAGTTCTTC. Residues: CASRGTGGSYNEQFF. The J gene is TRBJ2-1, the V gene TRBV5-1, with 8 bases identical to TRBD1. The CDR3 spans 15 residues. Germline trimming cut 5 bases from V and 0 bases from J; bases unmatched to any gene: 4. Germline-derived CDR1 and CDR2 are SGHRS and YFSETQ. Combining the CDR3 with reference TRBV5-1 and TRBJ2-1 gives the whole variable domain KAGVTQTPRYLIKTRGQQVTLSCSPISGHRSVSWYQQTPGQGLQFLFEYFSETQRNKGNFPGRFSGRQFSNSRSEMNVSTLELGDSALYLCASRGTGGSYNEQFFGPGTRLTVL.

The rearrangement links TRBV3-1 to TRBJ2-5, with a possible D match to TRBD1 (6 bases). This CDR3 region has 16 residues. Trimming left V 1 base short and J 2 bases short, with 14 bases between. The germline V gene has CDR1 LGHDT and CDR2 YNNKEL (reference sequence). The CDR3 loop reads CASSQGIQGLQETQYF. The CDR3 DNA reads as TGTGCCAGCAGCCAAGGAATTCAGGGGCTGCAAGAGACCCAGTACTTC.

The rearrangement joins TRBV3-1 to TRBJ2-4; the D gene is possibly TRBD2 (6 bases). The CDR3 is 17 amino acids. Germline V gene data show CDR1 as LGHDT and CDR2 as YNNKEL (reference sequence). Trimming took off 1 base at V and 0 bases at J, with 13 bases between the two ends. The CDR3 protein is CASSQVRGNLAKNIQYF. CDR3 nucleotide sequence: TGTGCCAGCAGCCAAGTACGGGGGAACCTAGCCAAAAACATTCAGTACTTC.

V usage is TRBV20-1 and J usage is TRBJ1-2; 10 nucleotides match TRBD1. Trimming at V came to 3 bases and at J to 3 bases, leaving 7 bases not matched to a gene. The CDR3 has 15 residues. Germline V gene data show CDR1 as DFQATT and CDR2 as SNEGSKA (reference sequence). CDR3 bases: TGCAGTGCTAGTCGCCCGGGACAGGGGTACTATGGCTACACCTTC. This codes for CSASRPGQGYYGYTF.

The chain combines TRBV9 with TRBJ2-7; 8 positions match TRBD1. This CDR3 contains 14 residues. Germline CDR1 reads SGDLS; CDR2 reads YYNGEE. The J segment lost 4 bases and the V segment lost 2 bases, leaving 5 bases of the junction unmatched. The CDR3 loop reads CASSVFGQGYEQYF. The CDR3 coding sequence is TGTGCCAGCAGCGTTTTCGGACAGGGTTACGAGCAGTACTTC.